The clone carrying this TCR beta chain was picked up many times. Its antigen is not known. The CDR3 consists of 14 residues. V shed 4 bases and J 4 bases; nucleotides not matched to a gene: 5. Germline V lookup: CDR1 SGHTA, CDR2 FQGNSA. From RNA, the CDR3 regions of TCR beta chains were amplified and sequenced. RT-PCR was first run with HTBI primers, then multiplex PCR in a second round. In TCRdb, the multiplex PCR reads were re-called with MiXCR into one record per CDR3 protein. The sample includes more than 300,000 distinct CDR3 sequences, about a sixth of them seen just once. This sample stems from a study of Graves' ophthalmopathy and Graves' hyperthyroidism. Clinical symptoms, serum thyroxine, TRAb, thyroid ultrasound and orbital computed tomography were relied on for diagnosis. Study-wide results and limits: Detection in blood was also observed for most expanded thyroid clonotypes above 0.001 frequency.

The specimen was peripheral blood. The TCR sequence derives from an adult woman with stable Graves' hyperthyroidism. The chain employs TRBV7-2 and TRBJ2-5; 8 bases line up with TRBD2. The CDR3 nucleotides are TGTGCCAGCAGCTACACCAGCGGGGGAGAGACCCAGTACTTC. Its translation: CASSYTSGGETQYF.